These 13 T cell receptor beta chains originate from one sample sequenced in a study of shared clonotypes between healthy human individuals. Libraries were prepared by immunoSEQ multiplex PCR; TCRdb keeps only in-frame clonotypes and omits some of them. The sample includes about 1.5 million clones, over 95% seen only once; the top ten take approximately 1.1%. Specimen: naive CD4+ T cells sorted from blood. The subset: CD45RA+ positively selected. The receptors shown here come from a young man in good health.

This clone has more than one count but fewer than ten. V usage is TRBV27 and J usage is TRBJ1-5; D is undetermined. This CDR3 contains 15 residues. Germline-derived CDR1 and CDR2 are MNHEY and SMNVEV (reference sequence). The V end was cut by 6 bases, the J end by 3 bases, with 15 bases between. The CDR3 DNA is TGTGCCAGCAGGCCCTTCGCCTTGGACAATCAGCCCCAGCATTTT. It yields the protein CASRPFALDNQPQHF.

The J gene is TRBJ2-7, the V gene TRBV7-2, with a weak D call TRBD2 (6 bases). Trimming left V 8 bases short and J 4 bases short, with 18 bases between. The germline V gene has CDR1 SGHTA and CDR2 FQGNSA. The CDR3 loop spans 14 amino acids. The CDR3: CASPSLADPYEQYF. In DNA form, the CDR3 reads TGTGCCAGCCCTTCCTTAGCGGATCCATACGAGCAGTACTTC.

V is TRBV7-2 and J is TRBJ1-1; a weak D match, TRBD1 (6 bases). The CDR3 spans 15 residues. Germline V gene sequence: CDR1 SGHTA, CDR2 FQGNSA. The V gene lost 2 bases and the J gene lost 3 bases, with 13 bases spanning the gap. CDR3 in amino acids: CASSLTGKVDTEAFF. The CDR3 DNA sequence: TGTGCCAGCAGCTTAACAGGGAAGGTTGACACTGAAGCTTTCTTT.

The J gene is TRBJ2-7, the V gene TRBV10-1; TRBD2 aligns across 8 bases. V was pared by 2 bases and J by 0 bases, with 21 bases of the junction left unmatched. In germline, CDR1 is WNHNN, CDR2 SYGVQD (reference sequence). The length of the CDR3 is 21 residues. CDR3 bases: TGCGCCAGCAGTGAGCCGGCGAAAAGCGGGAGAGGGTCCACCGTCTCCTACGAGCAGTACTTC. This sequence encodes CASSEPAKSGRGSTVSYEQYF.

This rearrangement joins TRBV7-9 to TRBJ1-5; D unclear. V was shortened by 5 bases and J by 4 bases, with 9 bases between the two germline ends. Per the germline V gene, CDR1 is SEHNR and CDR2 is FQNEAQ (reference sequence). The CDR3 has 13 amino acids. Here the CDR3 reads CASSQAWNQPQHF. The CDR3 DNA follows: TGTGCCAGCAGCCAGGCATGGAATCAGCCCCAGCATTTT.

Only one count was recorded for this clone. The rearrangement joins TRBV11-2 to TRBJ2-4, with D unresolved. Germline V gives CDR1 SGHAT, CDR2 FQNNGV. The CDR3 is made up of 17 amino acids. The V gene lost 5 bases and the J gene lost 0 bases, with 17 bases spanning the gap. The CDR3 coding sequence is TGTGCCAGCAGCCCCCGGACCCAAACCTCAGCCAAAAACATTCAGTACTTC. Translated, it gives CASSPRTQTSAKNIQYF.

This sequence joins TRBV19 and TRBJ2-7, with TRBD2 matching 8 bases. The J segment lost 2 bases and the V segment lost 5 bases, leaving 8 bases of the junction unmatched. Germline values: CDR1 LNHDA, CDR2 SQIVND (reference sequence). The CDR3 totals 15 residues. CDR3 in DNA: TGTGCCAGTAGTGATCTAGCGGGCCGCGCCTACGAGCAGTACTTC. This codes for CASSDLAGRAYEQYF.

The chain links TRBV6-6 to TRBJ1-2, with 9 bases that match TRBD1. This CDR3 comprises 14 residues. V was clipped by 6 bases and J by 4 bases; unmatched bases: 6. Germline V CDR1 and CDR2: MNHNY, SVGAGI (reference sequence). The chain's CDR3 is CASRRTGAGYGYTF. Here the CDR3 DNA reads TGTGCCAGCAGAAGGACAGGGGCGGGCTATGGCTACACCTTC.

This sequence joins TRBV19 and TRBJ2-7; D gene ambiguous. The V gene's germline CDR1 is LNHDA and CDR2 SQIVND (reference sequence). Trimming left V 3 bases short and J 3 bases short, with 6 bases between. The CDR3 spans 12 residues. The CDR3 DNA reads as TGTGCCAGTAGTATGAACTTCTACGAGCAGTACTTC. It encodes CASSMNFYEQYF.

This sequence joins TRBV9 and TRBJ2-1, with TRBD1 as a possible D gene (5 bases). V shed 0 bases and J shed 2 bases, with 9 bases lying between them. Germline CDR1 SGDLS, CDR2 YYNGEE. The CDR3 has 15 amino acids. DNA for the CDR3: TGTGCCAGCAGCGTAGTTGTAGGGGCCTACAATGAGCAGTTCTTC. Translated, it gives CASSVVVGAYNEQFF.

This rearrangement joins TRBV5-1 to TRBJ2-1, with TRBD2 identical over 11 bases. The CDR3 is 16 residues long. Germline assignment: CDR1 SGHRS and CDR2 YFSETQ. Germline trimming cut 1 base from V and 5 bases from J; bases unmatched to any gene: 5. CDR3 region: CASSLRVAGGNNEQFF. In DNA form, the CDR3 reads TGCGCCAGCAGCTTGAGGGTAGCGGGAGGGAACAATGAGCAGTTCTTC.

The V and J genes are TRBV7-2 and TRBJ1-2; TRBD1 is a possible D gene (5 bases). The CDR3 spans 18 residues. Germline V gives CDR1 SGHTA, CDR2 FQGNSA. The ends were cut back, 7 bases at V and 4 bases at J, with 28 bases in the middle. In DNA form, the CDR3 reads TGTGCCAGCACCCCCGCAGGGCAGGGAAGGTGGTGGAGCTATGGCTACACCTTC. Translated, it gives CASTPAGQGRWWSYGYTF.

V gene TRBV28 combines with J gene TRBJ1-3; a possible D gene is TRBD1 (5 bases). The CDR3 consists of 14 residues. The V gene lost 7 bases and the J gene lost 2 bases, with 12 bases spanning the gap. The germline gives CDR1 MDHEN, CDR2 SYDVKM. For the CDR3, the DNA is TGTGCCAGCACCCTAGGCAGGGCTGGAAACACCATATATTTT. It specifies CASTLGRAGNTIYF.